This TCR beta chain was identified during a study of cytomegalovirus exposure and HLA in healthy donors. Study-wide results and caveats: A later analysis found that most CMV-associated TCR beta chains appeared HLA-restricted. Some V segments, TRBV6-2 and TRBV6-3 among them, were indistinguishable and were therefore excluded.

Details on this clone: The target antigen is unknown. Other DNA sequences of this sample code for an identical CDR3.

The V end lost 10 bases, the J end lost 6 bases, and 20 bases lay between the germline ends. Germline V CDR1 and CDR2: MNHEY, SVGAGI. The CDR3 is 14 amino acids. Amplification used 60 Vbeta primers and 13 Jbeta primers. Only in-frame clones appear in the TCRdb table, and some are missing; sequencing was by immunoSEQ multiplex PCR. This table has some 130,000 clones, 80% appearing once. The gene calls are TRBV6-5 and TRBJ2-3, with D unresolved. The receptor was derived from a man aged 25 to 40 in good health and CMV-seronegative. The sequencing input was PBMCs. This chain's CDR3 is CATNSLLSPDTQYF. CDR3 nucleotide sequence: TGTGCCACCAACTCCCTCCTGAGCCCGGATACGCAGTATTTT.